The rows below give T cell receptor beta chains drawn from one sample of a study of blood T cell repertoires in COVID-19. The protocol was immunoSEQ multiplex PCR, while the TCRdb copy is restricted to in-frame clones and leaves out a portion. The sample carries about 73,000 clones, 65% to 85% recorded once. Sequencing was done on a sample of peripheral blood. The origin of the receptors is a human donor in a cohort sampled during active COVID-19. The CDR3 runs from the conserved cysteine through the conserved F or W. Fields, in order: V gene, clone size, J gene, CDR3 protein. The size field is filled for only some rows; it gives once, few, many or a size class.

V gene: TRBV28
clone size: -
J gene: TRBJ2-1
CDR3 protein: CASSTGQGSYNEQFF

V gene: TRBV9
clone size: -
J gene: TRBJ1-2
CDR3 protein: CASTPGQVNYGYTF

V gene: TRBV9
clone size: once
J gene: TRBJ2-5
CDR3 protein: CASSVLAGQETQYF

V gene: TRBV9
clone size: -
J gene: TRBJ2-2
CDR3 protein: CASSPTGTGTGELFF

V gene: TRBV6-1
clone size: -
J gene: TRBJ1-1
CDR3 protein: CASSETGGEAFF

V gene: TRBV5-5
clone size: -
J gene: TRBJ1-2
CDR3 protein: CASSRSGGNYGYTF

V gene: TRBV6-5
clone size: -
J gene: TRBJ2-3
CDR3 protein: CASSSSGMSTDTQYF

V gene: TRBV11-3
clone size: once
J gene: TRBJ2-1
CDR3 protein: CASSLDTPPRVRGDEQFF

V gene: TRBV5-5
clone size: -
J gene: TRBJ1-6
CDR3 protein: CASSFTRQAYNSPLHF

V gene: TRBV18
clone size: -
J gene: TRBJ1-2
CDR3 protein: CASSPRRDDGYTF

V gene: TRBV7-8
clone size: -
J gene: TRBJ1-3
CDR3 protein: CASSLISGQLSGNTIYF

V gene: TRBV29-1
clone size: -
J gene: TRBJ2-6
CDR3 protein: CSVEDWDRVSGANVLTF

V gene: TRBV5-1
clone size: -
J gene: TRBJ1-2
CDR3 protein: CASRGGDGNNYGYTF

V gene: TRBV29-1
clone size: -
J gene: TRBJ2-5
CDR3 protein: CSVEGVRGAADLQETQYF

V gene: TRBV19
clone size: once
J gene: TRBJ2-1
CDR3 protein: CASRGKGLAGALEQFF

V gene: TRBV15
clone size: few
J gene: TRBJ1-3
CDR3 protein: CATSRDRGSGNTIYF

V gene: TRBV19
clone size: -
J gene: TRBJ1-6
CDR3 protein: CASNSGGTYNSPLHF

V gene: TRBV5-6
clone size: -
J gene: TRBJ2-1
CDR3 protein: CASSLWSVYNEQFF

V gene: TRBV5-4
clone size: -
J gene: TRBJ2-1
CDR3 protein: CASSLPPGQGRNNEQFF

V gene: TRBV5-1
clone size: -
J gene: TRBJ1-1
CDR3 protein: CASSLSNSNTEAFF

V gene: TRBV4-3
clone size: -
J gene: TRBJ1-2
CDR3 protein: CASSQSDAAASYGYTF

V gene: TRBV10-3
clone size: -
J gene: TRBJ2-5
CDR3 protein: CASDGPGGRGQETQYF

V gene: TRBV2
clone size: -
J gene: TRBJ2-3
CDR3 protein: CASVLGTSGGSTDTQYF

V gene: TRBV19
clone size: -
J gene: TRBJ2-1
CDR3 protein: CASSIVGTRGNEQFF

V gene: TRBV28
clone size: -
J gene: TRBJ2-7
CDR3 protein: CASSSSPGTVSYEQYF

V gene: TRBV15
clone size: once
J gene: TRBJ1-2
CDR3 protein: CATSRPDRVYGYTF

V gene: TRBV15
clone size: -
J gene: TRBJ1-6
CDR3 protein: CATSPRQGYSPLHF

V gene: TRBV6-5
clone size: -
J gene: TRBJ2-7
CDR3 protein: CASSYPGSLYEQYF

V gene: TRBV9
clone size: -
J gene: TRBJ2-2
CDR3 protein: CASTGGTNTGELFF

V gene: TRBV9
clone size: -
J gene: TRBJ2-3
CDR3 protein: CASSVTSGASLDTQYF

V gene: TRBV3-1/TRBV3-2
clone size: -
J gene: TRBJ1-3
CDR3 protein: CASRRDLREDTIYF

V gene: TRBV27
clone size: -
J gene: TRBJ1-6
CDR3 protein: CASSLSGSQSSYNSPLHF

V gene: TRBV23-1
clone size: -
J gene: TRBJ2-5
CDR3 protein: CASSRPPGEGEVTQYF

V gene: TRBV6-5
clone size: -
J gene: TRBJ1-4
CDR3 protein: CASSIGPIGKLFF

V gene: TRBV12-3/TRBV12-4
clone size: -
J gene: TRBJ2-7
CDR3 protein: CASSLGGGYEQYF

V gene: TRBV5-1
clone size: -
J gene: TRBJ2-1
CDR3 protein: CASSILAGTYNEQFF

V gene: TRBV9
clone size: -
J gene: TRBJ2-6
CDR3 protein: CASSLRWAGERAGANVLTF

V gene: TRBV27
clone size: -
J gene: TRBJ2-3
CDR3 protein: CASSLNTDYTDTQYF

V gene: TRBV28
clone size: -
J gene: TRBJ2-5
CDR3 protein: CASSTLQPGETQYF

V gene: TRBV28
clone size: -
J gene: TRBJ1-4
CDR3 protein: CASRSTPGQGFEKLFF

V gene: TRBV3-1/TRBV3-2
clone size: -
J gene: TRBJ2-1
CDR3 protein: CASRTAASSYNEQFF

V gene: TRBV11-2
clone size: -
J gene: TRBJ2-7
CDR3 protein: CASSLSPGQGYSEQYF

V gene: TRBV5-4
clone size: -
J gene: TRBJ2-3
CDR3 protein: CASSHRDRPTDTQYF

V gene: TRBV5-1
clone size: -
J gene: TRBJ2-2
CDR3 protein: CASSLTGPQGGELFF

V gene: TRBV5-1
clone size: -
J gene: TRBJ2-1
CDR3 protein: CASSSGQGIYNEQFF

V gene: TRBV4-1
clone size: -
J gene: TRBJ2-3
CDR3 protein: CASSQEGSAQYF

V gene: TRBV7-9
clone size: -
J gene: TRBJ1-4
CDR3 protein: CASSSPLGDEKLFF

V gene: TRBV6-5
clone size: -
J gene: TRBJ2-3
CDR3 protein: CASSYSEGDTQYF

V gene: TRBV4-1
clone size: -
J gene: TRBJ2-7
CDR3 protein: CASSPSGGGVYEQYF

V gene: TRBV6-6
clone size: -
J gene: TRBJ2-1
CDR3 protein: CASSYVRGGDEQFF

V gene: TRBV4-2
clone size: -
J gene: TRBJ1-5
CDR3 protein: CASSQWGRGSQPQHF

V gene: TRBV28
clone size: few
J gene: TRBJ1-1
CDR3 protein: CASSLLGGGTEAFF

V gene: TRBV9
clone size: -
J gene: TRBJ1-2
CDR3 protein: CASSVASGSDGYTF